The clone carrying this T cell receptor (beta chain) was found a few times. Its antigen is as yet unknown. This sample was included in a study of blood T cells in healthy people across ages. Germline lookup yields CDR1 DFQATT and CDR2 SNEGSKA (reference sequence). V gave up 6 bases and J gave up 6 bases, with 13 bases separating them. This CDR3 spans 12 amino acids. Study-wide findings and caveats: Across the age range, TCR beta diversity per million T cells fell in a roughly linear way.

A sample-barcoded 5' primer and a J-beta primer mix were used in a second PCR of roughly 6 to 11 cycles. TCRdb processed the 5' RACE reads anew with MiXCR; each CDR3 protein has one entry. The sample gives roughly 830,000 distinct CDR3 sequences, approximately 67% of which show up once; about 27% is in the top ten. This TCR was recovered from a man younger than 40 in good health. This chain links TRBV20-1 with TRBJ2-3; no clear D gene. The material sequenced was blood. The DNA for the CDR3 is TGCAGTGCCCCACACTCCTTCGATACGCAGTATTTT. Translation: CSAPHSFDTQYF.